This T cell receptor beta chain is from a study of blood T cell repertoires in COVID-19 (dated by TCRdb to 2020 to 2021). Study-level background: Samples covering the acute and convalescent phases of COVID-19 were provided by collaborators in the United States, Italy and Spain. The samples were drawn from the first 160 participants of the ongoing ImmuneRACE study and from about 1,200 subjects provided by 6 global collaborators. Subjects who had been exposed to COVID-19, were actively infected with it, or had recovered from it provided the deeply sampled blood TCRbeta repertoires that made up the dataset. The sample metadata nearly always contained a de-identified subject ID, COVID-19 status, age in years and sex. The repertoires were made available in a free public database intended to serve as a resource for research on the immune response to SARS-CoV-2. The material from the prospective study consisted of cDNA or gDNA derived from T cells, B-cell-depleted T cells, or PBMCs. HLA class I and class II types, where available, came from metadata supplied by the sample provider rather than from assay-based typing. Results and caveats for the whole study, not just this receptor: The amount of clinical and demographic metadata varied by source and participant and was provided uncurated.

As to this clone: Its antigen specificity is not known. No clone much larger than this one lies a single base away; base qualities are absent.

The CDR3 numbers 15 residues from cysteine through phenylalanine. The read is trimmed to its CDR3 DNA, 45 bases read in frame from base 1. The V end gives up 4 bases and the J end 4 bases, leaving 9 bases in the junction not matched to a gene. The germline V gene specifies SGHTS as CDR1 and YDEGEE as CDR2. The immunoSEQ Assay, a bias-controlled multiplex PCR, was used to amplify TCRbeta CDR3 regions from genomic DNA. In the original analysis: Within the assay, amplification of reference gene primers was used to estimate how many nucleated cells each sample contained. To quantify the absolute abundance of each unique TCRbeta CDR3 rearrangement, sequence reads were collapsed and filtered. Productive Simpson clonality was computed per sample as the square root of Simpson's diversity index over productive rearrangements. This immuneACCESS table, as held by TCRdb, lists in-frame sequences with V and J called but not all clones. Of the missing ones, under half trace to an unresolved V gene in checked studies; the others have no known cause. That table is the source of V, J and clone size, and D and trimming were worked out from the DNA. The sample table records roughly 200,000 clones; more than 70% of these occur just once. 1.6% of the sample rests with the top ten.

Whole blood was collected in K2EDTA tubes by collaborating institutions according to the institutions' own protocols. For TCRbeta analysis, collaborators shipped samples in one of three forms: frozen whole blood, isolated PBMCs, or DNA extracted from either of those sample types. This clonotype was sampled from a young man with active or convalescent COVID-19. Sequencing was carried out using peripheral blood. The chain couples TRBV5-8 to TRBJ1-2; TRBD1 aligns with 8 central bases. The sequence in DNA is TGTGCCAGCAGCCTAACGACAGGGGCGGGCTATGGCTACACCTTC. This gives the protein CASSLTTGAGYGYTF.